Presented here are 23 T cell receptor beta chains from one specimen sequenced in a study of Graves' ophthalmopathy and Graves' hyperthyroidism. Amplified TCR beta CDR3 regions were obtained using RNA transcripts as template. Amplification began with first-round RT-PCR using HTBI primers, then second-round multiplex PCR was performed. One entry per CDR3 protein results from TCRdb running MiXCR on the multiplex PCR reads. The sample holds under 250,000 distinct CDR3 sequences, roughly a fifth seen once. The specimen was peripheral blood. The receptors derive from a woman in her forties or fifties with Graves' ophthalmopathy.

This clonotype occurred many times. The rearrangement links TRBV7-2 to TRBJ2-7, with D perhaps TRBD2 (6 bases). Per germline, CDR1 SGHTA and CDR2 FQGNSA. Trimming shortened V by 1 base and J by 2 bases, and 9 bases separated the two germline ends. This CDR3 has 14 residues. For the CDR3, the DNA is TGTGCCAGCAGCTTAGAACTAGCACCCTACGAGCAGTACTTC. This codes for CASSLELAPYEQYF. The whole variable domain, filled in from reference TRBV7-2 and TRBJ2-7, reads GAGVSQSPSNKVTEKGKDVELRCDPISGHTALYWYRQSLGQGLEFLIYFQGNSAPDKSGLPSDRFSAERTGGSVSTLTIQRTQQEDSAVYLCASSLELAPYEQYFGPGTRLTVT.

This clonotype was observed at least ten times. The chain joins TRBV20-1 to TRBJ1-1; 8 bases align to TRBD1. The V segment lost 3 bases and the J segment 4 bases; nucleotides outside the gene matches: 4. This CDR3 contains 13 residues. Per germline, CDR1 DFQATT and CDR2 SNEGSKA (reference sequence). The CDR3 nucleotides are TGCAGTGCTAGGGGACAGGAGGGCACTGAAGCTTTCTTT. This gives the protein CSARGQEGTEAFF.

The sample holds many counts of this clonotype. This rearrangement joins TRBV29-1 to TRBJ2-7; D is uncertain. Germline loops: CDR1 SQVTM, CDR2 ANQGSEA. The ends were cut back, 5 bases at V and 3 bases at J, with 17 bases in the middle. The CDR3 totals 14 residues. The CDR3 spells CSVKPLYSNYEQYF. The CDR3 DNA reads TGCAGCGTTAAGCCCTTATATTCAAACTACGAGCAGTACTTC.

The chain couples TRBV12-3 or TRBV12-4 to TRBJ2-4; the D gene could be TRBD1 or TRBD2 (5 bases each). V shed 6 bases and J shed 9 bases, with 18 bases lying between them. The CDR3 is made up of 14 amino acids. The CDR3 DNA follows: TGTGCCAGCAGCCCCCCCCGGGACGGGATCATTCAGTACTTC. Its translation is CASSPPRDGIIQYF.

On this clonotype itself: A much larger clone differs by one base, so this may be a read error. The rearrangement uses TRBV9 and TRBJ1-3, with D uncertain. CDR3 length equals 16 residues. Germline-derived CDR1 and CDR2 are SGDLS and YYNGEE. As DNA, the CDR3 is TGTGCCAGCAGCGTAGTGGCCGAGAGCTCTGGAGACACCATATATTTT. Amino acids: CASSVVAESSGDTIYF.

As regards this clonotype: Likely a read error: the CDR3 ends without its conserved phenylalanine or tryptophan. The chain has TRBV2 and TRBJ2-7; TRBD1 matches 10 bases. The V and J ends lost 6 bases and 0 bases, in that order; junction bases with no gene match: 5. CDR1 SNHLY and CDR2 FYNNEI come from the germline V gene. The CDR3 is made up of 15 amino acids. The CDR3 loop reads CASRAGTGDSYEQYL. The CDR3 DNA reads as TGTGCCAGCAGGGCGGGGACAGGGGACTCCTACGAGCAGTACCTC.

This clonotype was counted ten times or more. The V gene is TRBV24-1, the J gene TRBJ2-2; D remains unclear. Looked up from germline, CDR1 is KGHDR and CDR2 is SFDVKD. Trimming cost V 1 base and J 4 bases, with 9 bases left between them. The CDR3 covers 15 residues. The CDR3 bases are TGTGCCACCAGTGATTTCCCGCGTGGCACCGGGGAGCTGTTTTTT. This translates into CATSDFPRGTGELFF.

This clonotype appeared a few times. The rearrangement links TRBV29-1 to TRBJ2-3; 13 bases fit TRBD2. The CDR3 extends over 15 amino acids. Germline loops: CDR1 SQVTM, CDR2 ANQGSEA. The V and J ends lost 4 bases and 4 bases, in that order; junction bases with no gene match: 5. DNA of the CDR3: TGCAGCGTTGCAAATGGACTAGCGGGAGCAGATACGCAGTATTTT. Its translation: CSVANGLAGADTQYF.

This clonotype has at least ten counts. The genes are TRBV24-1 and TRBJ1-2; 8 nucleotides match TRBD1. With 4 bases clipped from V and 6 bases from J, the junction kept 6 bases outside the gene matches. The CDR3 contains 14 residues. Germline V CDR1 and CDR2: KGHDR, SFDVKD. In DNA form, the CDR3 reads TGTGCCACCAGTGACCTAGGACAGGGCGATGGCTACACCTTC. Protein sequence: CATSDLGQGDGYTF.

This clonotype has ten or more counts. This chain uses TRBV18 with TRBJ1-5, with no clear D. Deletions cut 4 bases from V and 2 bases from J, with 15 bases between. CDR3 length: 16 amino acids. In germline, CDR1 is KGHSH, CDR2 LQKENI. The CDR3 sequence: CASSRSPLDGNQPQHF. In DNA form, the CDR3 reads TGTGCCAGCTCACGATCCCCCCTCGATGGCAATCAGCCCCAGCATTTT. The full variable domain, with the rest looked up from reference TRBV18 and TRBJ1-5, is NAGVMQNPRHLVRRRGQEARLRCSPMKGHSHVYWYRQLPEEGLKFMVYLQKENIIDESGMPKERFSAEFPKEGPSILRIQQVVRGDSAAYFCASSRSPLDGNQPQHFGDGTRLSIL.

This clonotype was picked up many times. The chain links TRBV20-1 to TRBJ1-1; TRBD1 might be the D (6 bases). CDR3 length equals 11 residues. CDR1 is DFQATT, CDR2 SNEGSKA, per germline (reference sequence). CDR3 nucleotides: TGCAGCAGAGGGGGGCGCACTGAAGCTTTCTTT. Amino acids: CSRGGRTEAFF.

The chain recombines TRBV28 with TRBJ1-1, with TRBD1 as a possible D gene (5 bases). The CDR3 is made up of 13 amino acids. Germline CDR1 is MDHEN and CDR2 is SYDVKM. Trimming shortened V by 8 bases and J by 4 bases, and 14 bases separated the two germline ends. The CDR3 region has the DNA TGTGCCAGCGCGGGGGAGGTTAGCACTGAAGCTTTCTTT. This gives the protein CASAGEVSTEAFF.

This clonotype has a count of ten or more. The J gene is TRBJ1-2, the V gene TRBV27; the D gene is possibly TRBD1 (6 bases). The germline CDR1 and CDR2 sequences are MNHEY and SMNVEV (reference sequence). V was trimmed by 2 bases and J by 2 bases, leaving 15 bases between them. The CDR3 has 16 residues. CDR3 coding DNA: TGTGCCAGCAGTTTAGGAGTAGGGGGGGGGAACTATGGCTACACCTTC. Residues: CASSLGVGGGNYGYTF.

Many counts were recorded for this clonotype. V is TRBV20-1 and J is TRBJ2-5; 9 bases match TRBD2. The CDR3 totals 16 residues. The V gene's germline CDR1 is DFQATT and CDR2 SNEGSKA (reference sequence). V was pared by 7 bases and J by 1 base, with 13 bases of the junction left unmatched. The CDR3 loop is CSVETWREGAQETQYF. The DNA of the CDR3 is TGCAGTGTCGAGACCTGGCGGGAGGGGGCCCAAGAGACCCAGTACTTC.

At least ten counts were recorded for this clonotype. The chain recombines TRBV6-5 with TRBJ2-7; maybe TRBD1 (5 bases). Per the germline V gene, CDR1 is MNHEY and CDR2 is SVGAGI. Trimming removed 6 bases at V and 3 bases at J, with 12 bases between. There are 13 residues in the CDR3. The CDR3 loop reads CASRTGPLYEQYF. The CDR3 region has the DNA TGTGCCAGCAGAACAGGACCTCTCTACGAGCAGTACTTC.

The table lists this clonotype with a few counts. The chain has TRBV20-1 and TRBJ2-7, with D possibly matching TRBD2 (6 bases). CDR1 is DFQATT and CDR2 is SNEGSKA in the germline V gene (reference sequence). The CDR3 runs to 11 residues. V was cut by 8 bases and J by 0 bases, with 8 bases left in between. DNA for the CDR3: TGCAGTTGCGGGGTCTCCTACGAGCAGTACTTC. Translated: CSCGVSYEQYF.

This clonotype was observed at least ten times. The V gene is TRBV24-1, the J gene TRBJ1-2; TRBD1 might be the D (5 bases). V lost 9 bases and J lost 8, with 18 bases in between. Germline CDR1 is KGHDR and CDR2 is SFDVKD. The CDR3 sequence is 13 residues long. CDR3 nucleotide sequence: TGTGCCACCCGGTCCGGGACGAGCCTGGGCTACACCTTC. Its protein is CATRSGTSLGYTF.

This clonotype was counted many times. This chain uses TRBV20-1 with TRBJ1-1, with 9 bases fitting TRBD1. J was trimmed by 0 bases and V by 6 bases; bases with no gene match: 26. The CDR3 runs 21 residues. Germline V gene sequence: CDR1 DFQATT, CDR2 SNEGSKA (reference sequence). The CDR3 DNA sequence: TGCAGTGCCTACCCGGTGGGGTCTCGGACAGGGGCCCTTGATTTGAACACTGAAGCTTTCTTT. Protein: CSAYPVGSRTGALDLNTEAFF.

Ten or more counts support this clonotype. The rearrangement links TRBV4-2 to TRBJ2-4; 7 bases match TRBD2. This CDR3 has 19 residues. V gave up 0 bases and J gave up 3 bases; unmatched junction bases: 14. CDR1 is LGHNA, CDR2 YNFKEQ, per germline. The CDR3 sequence is CASSQEIPSGSSGKNIQYF. DNA of the CDR3: TGTGCCAGCAGCCAAGAAATCCCTAGCGGAAGTAGTGGCAAAAACATTCAGTACTTC.

This clonotype was picked up many times. The V and J genes are TRBV19 and TRBJ1-5; D may be TRBD1 (5 bases). Trimming cost V 2 bases and J 5 bases, with 13 bases left between them. Germline V lookup: CDR1 LNHDA, CDR2 SQIVND (reference sequence). The CDR3 is 15 amino acids. The CDR3, as DNA: TGTGCCAGTAGTATACGAAGGACAAATTATCAGCCCCAGCATTTT. Its protein is CASSIRRTNYQPQHF.

This clonotype was recorded at least ten times. The V gene is TRBV12-3 or TRBV12-4, the J gene TRBJ1-1; 7 positions agree with TRBD1. CDR3 length: 13 amino acids. V lost 2 bases and J lost 5; bases outside the gene matches: 2. The CDR3 sequence is CASSLKGATEAFF. In DNA, the CDR3 is TGTGCCAGCAGTTTAAAGGGGGCAACTGAAGCTTTCTTT.

This clonotype has a count of ten or more. The CDR3: CASSLDPGGNSPLHF. CDR3 in DNA: TGCGCCAGCAGCTTAGACCCAGGGGGAAATTCACCCCTCCACTTT. The rearrangement links TRBV5-1 to TRBJ1-6; the match to TRBD1 covers 7 bases. In germline, CDR1 is SGHRS, CDR2 YFSETQ. This CDR3 spans 15 amino acids. V dropped 2 bases and J dropped 7; count of bases not matched to a gene: 6.

This clonotype has a handful of counts. A read error may explain this, as a much larger clone is one base away. DNA for the CDR3: TGCGCCAGCGGCTTGGAAGGAGGGAACCTGAACACTGAAGCTTTCTTT. It specifies CASGLEGGNLNTEAFF. The chain joins TRBV5-1 to TRBJ1-1, with D unresolved. The CDR3 is 16 amino acids. Germline lookup yields CDR1 SGHRS and CDR2 YFSETQ.